This paragraph covers one T cell receptor (beta chain) sequence. Its antigen is unknown. Base qualities are not at hand, and no much larger clone is one base apart. This record comes from a study of shared clonotypes between healthy human individuals (dated by TCRdb to the early 2020s). As for the study more broadly: Three men and a couple of women, aged 18 to 49 years, made up the cohort. Different laboratories and diverse techniques were used to prepare libraries and sequence TCR repertoires, to increase sequencing depth and limit assay-specific biases. Per donor, leukapheresis produced somewhere between about 0.9 and 9 billion PBMCs. The study deeply sequenced blood TCR repertoires of 5 or 6 healthy adults to estimate repertoire size and the extent of clonotype sharing between individuals. Summary of the overall study and its limitations: Pairwise subsampling indicated that sequencing depth was expected to affect the degree of clonotype sharing among donors. Only blood was sampled, and tissue TCR repertoires likely differ from those in blood. The small number of donors limited the genetic and exposure-history diversity represented.

Healthy HIV-negative adults with no recently reported acute infections or vaccinations were included as donors. All donors were Caucasian adults living in Nashville, Tennessee, USA. For unsorted samples, roughly 91 million PBMCs were counted, and genomic DNA was extracted using the QIAamp DNA Blood Mini kit. Blood was collected by leukapheresis, and PBMCs were isolated by Ficoll-Histopaque density gradient centrifugation and then cryopreserved in liquid nitrogen vapor phase. Counted from cysteine to phenylalanine, this CDR3 has 15 amino acids. The DNA shown is the 45-base CDR3, in frame from base 1. V is shortened by 3 bases, J by 5 bases, and the region joining them spans 17 bases. The germline V gene (reference sequence) gives CDR1 as SGHNT and CDR2 as YYREEE. Using the deep immunoSEQ assay, multiplex PCR amplified TCR CDR3 regions from genomic DNA. Genomic DNA extracted from each cell subset was distributed evenly over all wells of several immunoSEQ 96-well plates, and each plate served as one replicate. Each replicate PCR for unsorted PBMC received roughly 290 ng genomic DNA, equal to 30,000 to 35,000 T cell genomes. Ten immunoSEQ deep assay plates were used to sequence unsorted PBMC genomic DNA. The purified libraries were quantified using a Qubit 3.0 fluorometer, sized with a Bioanalyzer 2100, and then quantified again using the KAPA Library Quantification kit. Every immunoSEQ 96-well plate was sequenced on a dedicated single-read 150-cycle Illumina NextSeq 550 flow cell. In the paper's pipeline: Because the immunoSEQ output held only junctional sequences and lacked quality scores, the filtering could not match the filtering applied to full-length reads. To assign V/J genes and CDR3, sequences were annotated using PyIR, a Python wrapper for IgBLAST v1.9, with IMGT germline references. Reads were removed for weak V/J assignments (E-value above 1e-6), missing CDR3, stop codons, out-of-frame junctions, or ambiguous translated residues. V3J clonotypes were defined as sequences sharing the same inferred V gene, J gene, and CDR3 amino acid sequence. To compute the percentage overlap between repertoires, the number of shared unique clonotypes was divided by the size of the smaller repertoire. Richness of each repertoire was evaluated using RTK rarefaction, the Chao1 estimator, and Recon v2.1 estimates of unobserved clonotypes. TCRdb took over this immuneACCESS table, retaining in-frame rearrangements with V and J assigned. Such tables are incomplete; in checked studies, under half of the missing clones stem from an unresolved V gene, and the remainder is unexplained. V, J and clone size are those of that table, while D and trimming were read from the DNA. The sample data list hundreds of thousands of clones, and more than 70% of these were observed just once. Together, the top ten hold 12% of the sample.

The origin of this receptor is a middle-aged woman in good health. Some clones in this sample may be carry-over from other donors' samples. Sequenced: PBMCs. The sequence joins TRBV5-4 to TRBJ2-5; the D gene assignment is ambiguous. The sequenced DNA: TGTGCCAGCAGCTCACCGACTGGAACCGCTGAGACCCAGTACTTC. Translated, it reads CASSSPTGTAETQYF.